Below, 23 T cell receptor beta chains from the same sample are listed, as sequenced in a study of blood T cell repertoires in COVID-19. Sequencing was performed with immunoSEQ multiplex PCR; in TCRdb, only in-frame clones are kept and a portion is missing. The sample yields 150,000 or so clones, roughly 86% seen once. Sample: peripheral blood. Receptor source: a man between 45 and 60 years old with active or convalescent COVID-19.

CDR3 coding DNA: TGCGCCAGCAGCAGTAGCGGGGGGGGCTACGAGCAGTACTTC. Its protein is CASSSSGGGYEQYF. V is TRBV5-1 and J is TRBJ2-7, with TRBD2 identical over 11 bases. The CDR3 has 14 residues. Germline V gives CDR1 SGHRS, CDR2 YFSETQ. Losses at the gene ends were 4 bases for V and 3 bases for J; bases not matched to a gene: 3.

Only one count was recorded for this clone. This rearrangement joins TRBV11-3 to TRBJ2-5; the match to TRBD2 covers 8 bases. Germline CDR1 reads SGHNT; CDR2 reads YENEEA. This CDR3 has 16 residues. V lost 5 bases, J lost 2 bases, and 10 bases stayed unmatched. CDR3 residues: CASSPKRGTTQETQYF. CDR3 in DNA: TGTGCCAGCAGCCCCAAGCGGGGGACAACACAAGAGACCCAGTACTTC. Combining the CDR3 with reference TRBV11-3 and TRBJ2-5 gives the whole variable domain EAGVVQSPRYKIIEKKQPVAFWCNPISGHNTLYWYLQNLGQGPELLIRYENEEAVDDSQLPKDRFSAERLKGVDSTLKIQPAELGDSAVYLCASSPKRGTTQETQYFGPGTRLLVL.

The rearrangement links TRBV7-2 to TRBJ2-2; 11 nucleotides align to TRBD2. CDR1 and CDR2 (germline): SGHTA, FQGNSA. After removal of 5 bases from V and 5 bases from J, the junction contained 10 bases not matched to a gene. This CDR3 region has 17 residues. The CDR3 DNA sequence: TGTGCCAGCAGCCCCCGCTCTAGCGGGAGGAGTACCGGGGAGCTGTTTTTT. This sequence encodes CASSPRSSGRSTGELFF.

In this sample, this clone turned up once. The CDR3 protein is CASSLQGARELFF. The CDR3 region has the DNA TGTGCCAGCAGCCTTCAGGGGGCTCGGGAGCTGTTTTTT. The chain joins TRBV7-3 to TRBJ2-2; 8 nucleotides match TRBD1. CDR3 length: 13 amino acids. V lost 5 bases to trimming and J lost 9 bases; unmatched junction nucleotides: 5. Germline V CDR1 and CDR2: SGHTA, FQGTGA.

About this clone itself: The sample carries other DNA sequences with the same CDR3. The chain has TRBV7-8 and TRBJ1-2; 7 positions agree with TRBD1. J gave up 5 bases and V 2 bases, and 2 bases lay outside the gene matches. CDR1 is SGHVS and CDR2 is FQNEAQ in the germline V gene. The CDR3 loop spans 13 amino acids. As DNA, the CDR3 is TGTGCCAGCAGCTTACAGGGGGGATATGGCTACACCTTC. This codes for CASSLQGGYGYTF.

This clone has only a few counts. The genes are TRBV2 and TRBJ2-3; 9 bases are shared with TRBD2. The germline V gene encodes CDR1 SNHLY and CDR2 FYNNEI. The CDR3 contains 17 residues. The junction had 11 bases not matched to a gene; V was cut back by 6 bases and J by 1 base. The DNA of the CDR3 is TGTGCCAGCAGGAGGTGGGCTAGCGGGGCTGGCACAGATACGCAGTATTTT. Translation gives CASRRWASGAGTDTQYF.

The genes are TRBV9 and TRBJ2-3; D is ambiguous. Germline CDR1 is SGDLS and CDR2 is YYNGEE. CDR3 size: 14 residues. V dropped 0 bases and J dropped 2 bases, with 7 bases sitting between them. DNA for the CDR3: TGTGCCAGCAGCGTAGCGGTCAACACAGATACGCAGTATTTT. Translation: CASSVAVNTDTQYF.

The rearrangement uses TRBV12-3 or TRBV12-4 and TRBJ2-7; D uncertain. This CDR3 is built from 12 residues. Trimming cost V 6 bases and J 2 bases, with 8 bases left between them. The CDR3 here is CASSTGTYEQYF. The CDR3 region has the DNA TGTGCCAGCAGCACGGGTACCTACGAGCAGTACTTC.

The chain is built from TRBV5-1 and TRBJ2-5; D is perhaps TRBD2 (5 bases). Trimming left V 0 bases short and J 5 bases short, with 17 bases between. Germline V gives CDR1 SGHRS, CDR2 YFSETQ. The CDR3 has 16 amino acids. CDR3 amino acids: CASSLGSGIVRETQYF. The CDR3 DNA sequence: TGCGCCAGCAGCTTGGGGTCGGGGATCGTAAGGGAGACCCAGTACTTC.

V and J are TRBV19 and TRBJ1-6; tentative D call: TRBD1 (5 bases). The CDR3 runs 15 residues. CDR1 is LNHDA and CDR2 is SQIVND in the germline V gene (reference sequence). V lost 4 bases and J lost 8, with 15 bases in between. CDR3 sequence: CASSSRQRVYSPLHF. The CDR3, as DNA: TGTGCCAGTAGTAGCAGACAGCGGGTATATTCACCCCTCCACTTT.

The chain links TRBV19 to TRBJ1-6; D remains unclear. The CDR3 spans 13 residues. Trimming pared 9 bases from V and 9 bases from J, leaving 15 bases between. Germline V gives CDR1 LNHDA, CDR2 SQIVND (reference sequence). CDR3 sequence: CASRHESSSPLHF. The CDR3 DNA sequence: TGTGCCAGCCGCCATGAATCGAGTTCACCCCTCCACTTT.

The chain is built from TRBV5-6 and TRBJ2-1, with TRBD2 identical over 12 bases. V lost 4 bases to trimming and J lost 4 bases; unmatched junction nucleotides: 6. This CDR3 has 16 residues. CDR1 is SGHDT, CDR2 YYEEEE, per germline. CDR3 in DNA: TGTGCCAGCAGCCTCGGGGGGACTAGCGGGTACAATGAGCAGTTCTTC. Its protein is CASSLGGTSGYNEQFF.

The V and J genes are TRBV2 and TRBJ2-5, with 7 bases aligning to TRBD2. V lost 2 bases and J lost 2; bases outside the gene matches: 2. The CDR3 is 14 amino acids. Germline loops: CDR1 SNHLY, CDR2 FYNNEI. The CDR3 DNA reads TGTGCCAGCAGTGAACAACTAGCGCAAGAGACCCAGTACTTC. As protein: CASSEQLAQETQYF. The variable domain in full, completed from reference TRBV2 and TRBJ2-5, reads EPEVTQTPSHQVTQMGQEVILRCVPISNHLYFYWYRQILGQKVEFLVSFYNNEISEKSEIFDDQFSVERPDGSNFTLKIRSTKLEDSAMYFCASSEQLAQETQYFGPGTRLLVL.

The chain uses TRBV18 and TRBJ2-1, with TRBD2 matching over 11 bases. The V and J ends lost 2 bases and 9 bases, in that order; junction bases with no gene match: 15. Per germline, CDR1 KGHSH and CDR2 LQKENI. The length of the CDR3 is 18 residues. CDR3 in amino acids: CASSPSEVIAGGPGEQFF. The DNA for the CDR3 is TGTGCCAGCTCACCATCGGAAGTTATAGCGGGAGGGCCCGGTGAGCAGTTCTTC.

V and J are TRBV27 and TRBJ1-2; D possibly corresponds to TRBD1 (5 bases). Trimming removed 3 bases at V and 0 bases at J, with 8 bases between. Per germline, CDR1 MNHEY and CDR2 SMNVEV (reference sequence). This CDR3 has 14 amino acids. The CDR3 protein is CASSFSGSNYGYTF. The CDR3 region has the DNA TGTGCCAGCAGTTTTTCAGGGTCTAACTATGGCTACACCTTC.

The J gene is TRBJ2-5, the V gene TRBV4-1; D is unclear. Germline V gives CDR1 MGHRA, CDR2 YSYEKL. The CDR3 length is 13 residues. V lost 1 base, J lost 3 bases, and 6 bases lay in between. CDR3 DNA sequence: TGCGCCAGCAGCCAAGTGTTAGAAGAGACCCAGTACTTC. Its protein is CASSQVLEETQYF.

The gene calls are TRBV4-2 and TRBJ1-1, with 7 bases matching TRBD1. Germline V gene lookup returns CDR1 LGHNA and CDR2 YNFKEQ. V trimming: 3 bases; J trimming: 6 bases; junction bases outside the gene matches: 4. The CDR3 runs to 13 residues. In DNA form, the CDR3 reads TGTGCCAGCAGCCAGACGACAGGGCCTGAAGCTTTCTTT. Translating gives CASSQTTGPEAFF.

This CDR3 reads CASSVDGLRGELFF. DNA for the CDR3: TGTGCCAGCAGCGTAGACGGGTTAAGAGGGGAGCTGTTTTTT. V gene TRBV9 combines with J gene TRBJ2-2; no clear D gene. The ends were cut back, 0 bases at V and 8 bases at J, with 11 bases in the middle. CDR3 length: 14 amino acids. Germline V gene lookup returns CDR1 SGDLS and CDR2 YYNGEE.

This clone was detected only a few times. The chain uses TRBV6-2 or TRBV6-3 and TRBJ1-5, with D possibly being TRBD1 (6 bases). Trimming removed 4 bases from V and 2 bases from J, with 24 bases in between. The V gene's germline CDR1 is MNHEY and CDR2 SVGEGT. The CDR3 has 19 amino acids. CDR3 in DNA: TGTGCCAGCAGTTCCTCCGGGACAAGGAATCTAGGTGGCAATCAGCCCCAGCATTTT. Translating it yields CASSSSGTRNLGGNQPQHF.

This clone appeared a single time. The chain carries TRBV19 and TRBJ2-5; 10 bases fit TRBD2. Germline values: CDR1 LNHDA, CDR2 SQIVND (reference sequence). V lost 1 base, J lost 4 bases, and 6 bases stayed unmatched. The CDR3 totals 16 residues. In DNA form, the CDR3 reads TGTGCCAGTAGTATAGTTCGGACTAGCGGCGGAGAGACCCAGTACTTC. This gives the protein CASSIVRTSGGETQYF.

V gene TRBV6-1 combines with J gene TRBJ1-2, with D possibly being TRBD1 (5 bases). Germline values: CDR1 MNHNS, CDR2 SASEGT. CDR3 length: 15 residues. V was clipped by 0 bases and J by 3 bases, with 11 bases between them. CDR3 in amino acids: CASSEAWGEDYGYTF. The DNA of the CDR3 is TGTGCCAGCAGTGAAGCTTGGGGGGAAGACTATGGCTACACCTTC.

The chain couples TRBV5-6 to TRBJ2-2, with 7 bases that match TRBD2. J lost 5 bases, V lost 4 bases, and 8 bases had no gene match. Germline V gives CDR1 SGHDT, CDR2 YYEEEE. CDR3 length: 15 residues. The DNA for the CDR3 is TGTGCCAGCAGCCTAAACCGGGGGGAAACCGGGGAGCTGTTTTTT. Residues: CASSLNRGETGELFF.

This clone was counted between two and nine times. The V gene is TRBV6-2 or TRBV6-3, the J gene TRBJ2-1; D gene uncertain. V was shortened by 3 bases and J by 5 bases, with 8 bases between the two germline ends. Germline loops: CDR1 MNHEY, CDR2 SVGEGT. The CDR3 covers 13 residues. The CDR3 sequence is CASSYTENNEQFF. CDR3 DNA sequence: TGTGCCAGCAGTTATACGGAGAACAATGAGCAGTTCTTC.